This T cell receptor (beta chain) was observed in a study of T-cell reconstitution after alpha-beta-depleted transplantation in children. This clonotype was counted between two and nine times. CDR3 size: 17 residues. This sample's TCRbeta library carried unique molecular identifier barcodes. TCRdb reanalysed the PCR reads using MiXCR and keeps one entry per CDR3 protein. The data hold under 450,000 distinct CDR3 sequences, with roughly 15% observed a single time. The TCR comes from a human donor who donated a stem cell graft to a child with Fanconi anemia. The sequences come from PBMCs, collected from the stem cell graft. The chain carries TRBV21-1 and TRBJ2-1; the table's D call, TRBD2, has no DNA check behind it. TRBV21-1 represents a pseudogene. CDR3 DNA: TGTGCCAGCAGCAAAGTTCATTACGGGGGGGCCGAGAATGAGCAGTTCTTC. Its protein is CASSKVHYGGAENEQFF.